The next 5 T cell receptor beta chains were all read from a single sample in a study of Graves' ophthalmopathy and Graves' hyperthyroidism. Amplification targeted the TCR beta CDR3 regions, with RNA transcripts as the source material. RT-PCR was first run with HTBI primers, then multiplex PCR in a second round. Using its own MiXCR run on the multiplex PCR reads, TCRdb lists one record per CDR3 protein. This table has some 160,000 distinct CDR3 sequences, approximately 40% appearing once. Sequenced material: peripheral blood. These receptors came from a man in his thirties or forties with Graves' ophthalmopathy.

This clonotype occurred many times. The chain couples TRBV18 to TRBJ1-2; D ambiguous. Germline loops: CDR1 KGHSH, CDR2 LQKENI. Trimming took off 5 bases at V and 1 base at J, with 5 bases between the two ends. This CDR3 region has 12 residues. The CDR3 region has the DNA TGTGCCAGCTCAGACAATAACTATGGCTACACCTTC. Encoded protein: CASSDNNYGYTF.

This chain uses TRBV28 with TRBJ2-5, with 7 nucleotides matching TRBD2. CDR1 is MDHEN, CDR2 SYDVKM, per germline. V trimming: 6 bases; J trimming: 1 base; junction bases outside the gene matches: 23. CDR3 length: 20 amino acids. CDR3: CASSHTNGTPWGGVQETQYF. The CDR3 DNA follows: TGTGCCAGCAGCCACACCAATGGGACCCCCTGGGGGGGAGTCCAAGAGACCCAGTACTTC. Full variable domain (missing parts from reference TRBV28 and TRBJ2-5): DVKVTQSSRYLVKRTGEKVFLECVQDMDHENMFWYRQDPGLGLRLIYFSYDVKMKEKGDIPEGYSVSREKKERFSLILESASTNQTSMYLCASSHTNGTPWGGVQETQYFGPGTRLLVL.

This clonotype occurred a few times. The rearrangement joins TRBV28 to TRBJ2-5, with D possibly TRBD2 on 6 matching bases. Trimming removed 3 bases at V and 4 bases at J, with 9 bases between. The CDR3 contains 13 residues. Per germline, CDR1 MDHEN and CDR2 SYDVKM. The CDR3 here is CASSLLGGETQYF. CDR3 sequence (DNA): TGTGCCAGCAGTTTGTTGGGAGGAGAGACCCAGTACTTC.

This CDR3 is CASKEKGMNTEAFF. DNA for the CDR3: TGTGCCAGCAAAGAAAAGGGGATGAACACTGAAGCTTTCTTT. The V gene is TRBV27, the J gene TRBJ1-1; D is perhaps TRBD1 (5 bases). The CDR3 runs to 14 residues. Trimming stripped 7 bases from V and 0 bases from J, with 12 bases between. CDR1 and CDR2 from the germline V gene are MNHEY and SMNVEV (reference sequence).

The table lists this clonotype with many counts. This chain uses TRBV6-2 or TRBV6-3 with TRBJ2-3, with D unclear. Germline V CDR1 and CDR2: MNHEY, SVGEGT. Trimming removed 6 bases from V and 0 bases from J, with 10 bases in between. CDR3 length equals 14 residues. The CDR3 nucleotides are TGTGCCAGCAGCCTTCCCGACAGCACAGATACGCAGTATTTT. This encodes CASSLPDSTDTQYF.